Here is one TCR beta chain with its context. A junction end diverges from the germline sequence, so it may reflect a read error. This sample is drawn from a study of T cell changes during pregnancy in multiple sclerosis. From germline, CDR1 is MNHNS and CDR2 SASEGT. This CDR3 has 15 amino acids. The data were produced by immunoSEQ multiplex PCR, yet TCRdb's version contains in-frame clones alone and is incomplete. The sample has roughly 56,000 clones, about 90% seen once. This specimen was CD4+ T cells from peripheral blood mononuclear cells, taken after pregnancy. This sequence was found in a female donor in good health, enrolled as a control in a pregnancy study. The chain joins TRBV6-1 to TRBJ1-1; no clear D gene. As DNA, the CDR3 is TGTGCCAGCAGTGAACCGGGTCGAGGGAACGCTGAAGCTTTCTTT. This translates into CASSEPGRGNAEAFF.